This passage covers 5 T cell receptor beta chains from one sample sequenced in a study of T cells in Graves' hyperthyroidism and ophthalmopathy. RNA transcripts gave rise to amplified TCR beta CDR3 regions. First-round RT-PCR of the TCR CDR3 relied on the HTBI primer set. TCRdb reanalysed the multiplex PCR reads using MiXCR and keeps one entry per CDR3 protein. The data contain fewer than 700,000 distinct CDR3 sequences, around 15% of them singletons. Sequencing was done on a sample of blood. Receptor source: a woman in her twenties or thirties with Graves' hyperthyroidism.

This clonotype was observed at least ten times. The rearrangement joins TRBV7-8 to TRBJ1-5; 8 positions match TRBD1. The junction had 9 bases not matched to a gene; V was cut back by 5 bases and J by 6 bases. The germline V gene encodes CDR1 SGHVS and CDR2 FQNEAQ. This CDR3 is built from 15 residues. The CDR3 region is CASSPQTGTGQPQHF. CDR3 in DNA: TGTGCCAGCAGCCCCCAAACAGGGACAGGTCAGCCCCAGCATTTT.

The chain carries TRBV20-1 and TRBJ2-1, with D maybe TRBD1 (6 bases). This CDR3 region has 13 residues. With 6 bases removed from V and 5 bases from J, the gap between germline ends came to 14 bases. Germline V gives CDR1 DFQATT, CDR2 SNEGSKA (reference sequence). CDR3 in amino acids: CSATTDSHNEQFF. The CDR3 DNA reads TGCAGTGCGACAACGGACAGTCACAATGAGCAGTTCTTC.

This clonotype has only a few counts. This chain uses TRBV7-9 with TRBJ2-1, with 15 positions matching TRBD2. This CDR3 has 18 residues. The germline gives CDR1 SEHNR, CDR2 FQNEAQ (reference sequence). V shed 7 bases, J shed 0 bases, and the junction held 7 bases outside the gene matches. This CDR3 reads CASIRTSGRDSSYNEQFF. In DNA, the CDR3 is TGTGCCAGCATCCGGACTAGCGGGAGGGATAGCTCCTACAATGAGCAGTTCTTC.

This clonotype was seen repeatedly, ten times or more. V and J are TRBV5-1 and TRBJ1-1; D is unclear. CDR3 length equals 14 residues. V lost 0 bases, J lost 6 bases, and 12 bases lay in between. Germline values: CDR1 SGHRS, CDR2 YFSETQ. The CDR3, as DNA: TGCGCCAGCAGCTTGGAGGGAGGTAGCCCTGAAGCTTTCTTT. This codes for CASSLEGGSPEAFF. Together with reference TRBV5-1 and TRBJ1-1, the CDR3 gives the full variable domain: KAGVTQTPRYLIKTRGQQVTLSCSPISGHRSVSWYQQTPGQGLQFLFEYFSETQRNKGNFPGRFSGRQFSNSRSEMNVSTLELGDSALYLCASSLEGGSPEAFFGQGTRLTVV.

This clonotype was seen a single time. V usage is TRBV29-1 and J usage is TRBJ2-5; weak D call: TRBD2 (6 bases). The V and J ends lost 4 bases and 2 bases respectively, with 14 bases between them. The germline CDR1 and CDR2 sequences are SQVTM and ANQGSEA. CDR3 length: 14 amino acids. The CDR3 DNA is TGCAGCGTTGTCTTTTCGGGGGAACAAGAGACCCAGTACTTC. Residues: CSVVFSGEQETQYF.